Each of the 30 T cell receptor beta chains below was sequenced from the same sample in a study of blood T cell repertoires in COVID-19. This table comes from immunoSEQ multiplex PCR, and its TCRdb copy is limited to in-frame clones, with some not included. The sample has approximately 280,000 clones, 85% seen once. The source material was peripheral blood. Receptors were obtained from a man between 50 and 59 years old with active or convalescent COVID-19.

The chain carries TRBV10-3 and TRBJ2-1; 12 bases fit TRBD2. V shed 10 bases and J 0 bases; nucleotides not matched to a gene: 10. This CDR3 contains 17 residues. Germline loops: CDR1 ENHRY, CDR2 SYGVKD. The CDR3 region has the DNA TGTGCCACCCGCCGGACTAGCGGGACTAGCTCCTACAATGAGCAGTTCTTC. Encoded protein: CATRRTSGTSSYNEQFF.

This clone was counted a few times. The V and J genes are TRBV10-3 and TRBJ2-1; D is uncertain. The V and J ends lost 8 bases and 0 bases respectively, with 11 bases between them. There are 14 residues in the CDR3. The V gene's germline CDR1 is ENHRY and CDR2 SYGVKD. The CDR3 loop is CAIREVSSYNEQFF. Here the CDR3 DNA reads TGTGCCATCCGCGAAGTAAGCTCCTACAATGAGCAGTTCTTC.

This clone showed up just once. V is TRBV6-1 and J is TRBJ1-5, with 8 bases that match TRBD1. Trimming took 7 bases from V and 5 from J; bases not matched to a gene: 19. The CDR3 loop spans 18 amino acids. The germline gives CDR1 MNHNS, CDR2 SASEGT. CDR3 nucleotide sequence: TGTGCCAGCACTGAGCACCGGACAGGGACAGGTAAGGATCAGCCCCAGCATTTT. Its protein product is CASTEHRTGTGKDQPQHF.

The rearrangement links TRBV6-2 or TRBV6-3 to TRBJ2-3; TRBD1 agrees at 8 bases. CDR1 and CDR2 (germline): MNHEY, SVGEGT. The CDR3 contains 17 residues. V shed 6 bases, J shed 4 bases, and the junction held 15 bases outside the gene matches. CDR3 sequence: CASSQNPQGAWADTQYF. In DNA form, the CDR3 reads TGTGCCAGCAGCCAAAACCCGCAGGGGGCGTGGGCAGATACGCAGTATTTT.

The chain recombines TRBV2 with TRBJ2-7; 8 positions match TRBD1. The CDR3 consists of 17 residues. Germline-derived CDR1 and CDR2 are SNHLY and FYNNEI. V gave up 7 bases and J gave up 0 bases; unmatched junction bases: 14. The CDR3 DNA reads as TGTGCCAGCACTCTCATGGGACATGGGACAGGCTCCTACGAGCAGTACTTC. Its protein product is CASTLMGHGTGSYEQYF.

This chain joins TRBV29-1 and TRBJ1-1; the match to TRBD1 covers 7 bases. After removal of 2 bases from V and 2 bases from J, the junction contained 2 bases not matched to a gene. CDR3 length: 13 amino acids. The germline V gene encodes CDR1 SQVTM and CDR2 ANQGSEA. The CDR3 protein is CSVERGLNTEAFF. The CDR3 region has the DNA TGCAGCGTTGAAAGGGGGCTTAACACTGAAGCTTTCTTT.

This sequence joins TRBV19 and TRBJ2-1; D is uncertain. The CDR3 sequence is 13 residues long. Trimming took 5 bases from V and 6 from J, leaving 11 bases between them. The germline gives CDR1 LNHDA, CDR2 SQIVND (reference sequence). The CDR3 spells CASSFSRSNEQFF. The CDR3 coding sequence is TGTGCCAGTAGTTTTAGTCGGAGCAATGAGCAGTTCTTC.

The rearrangement uses TRBV27 and TRBJ2-7; 7 bases agree with TRBD2. The germline V gene encodes CDR1 MNHEY and CDR2 SMNVEV (reference sequence). V was pared by 5 bases and J by 2 bases, with 12 bases of the junction left unmatched. CDR3 size: 16 residues. CDR3 protein: CASSPLLRAGAYEQYF. CDR3 DNA sequence: TGTGCCAGCAGTCCCCTTTTGCGGGCGGGAGCCTACGAGCAGTACTTC.

V usage is TRBV2 and J usage is TRBJ2-5, with TRBD2 identical over 8 bases. V gave up 10 bases and J gave up 2 bases; unmatched junction bases: 18. The CDR3 loop spans 17 amino acids. Per germline, CDR1 SNHLY and CDR2 FYNNEI. CDR3 region: CATYGLAADVRQETQYF. The CDR3 nucleotides are TGTGCCACCTATGGACTAGCAGCCGATGTTAGGCAAGAGACCCAGTACTTC.

This clone has only a few counts. The V and J genes are TRBV7-6 and TRBJ2-1; 15 bases match TRBD2. J gave up 9 bases and V 4 bases, and 7 bases lay outside the gene matches. The CDR3 contains 16 residues. Germline V CDR1 and CDR2: SGHVS, FNYEAQ. CDR3 region: CASSSLGTSGRIEQFF. The CDR3 bases are TGTGCCAGCAGCTCTCTCGGGACTAGCGGGAGGATTGAGCAGTTCTTC.

The chain uses TRBV3-1 (or the pseudogene TRBV3-2) and TRBJ2-3, with 8 bases that match TRBD1. CDR1 is LGHDT, CDR2 YNNKEL, per germline (reference sequence). The length of the CDR3 is 14 residues. J gave up 3 bases and V 6 bases, and 5 bases lay outside the gene matches. The CDR3 DNA follows: TGTGCCAGCAGGAGACAGGGGACGACAGATACGCAGTATTTT. Its translation: CASRRQGTTDTQYF.

This clone has just one count. The chain is built from TRBV7-2 and TRBJ1-1, with D perhaps TRBD1 (6 bases). The V gene's germline CDR1 is SGHTA and CDR2 FQGNSA. The CDR3 loop spans 14 amino acids. Trimming stripped 4 bases from V and 1 base from J, with 10 bases between. Here the CDR3 DNA reads TGTGCCAGCAGCTCCGGGACACCGAACACTGAAGCTTTCTTT. Translation: CASSSGTPNTEAFF.

The chain employs TRBV5-1 and TRBJ1-1; D is possibly TRBD1 (5 bases). The CDR3 length is 14 residues. V lost 0 bases and J 4 bases, leaving 10 bases between the germline ends. The germline V gene encodes CDR1 SGHRS and CDR2 YFSETQ. The CDR3 nucleotides read TGCGCCAGCAGCTTGGAGCCCCAGGGCACTGAAGCTTTCTTT. Translating it yields CASSLEPQGTEAFF.

V gene TRBV6-5 combines with J gene TRBJ2-7; 11 nucleotides agree with TRBD2. Trimming at V came to 6 bases and at J to 6 bases, leaving 10 bases not matched to a gene. CDR1 MNHEY and CDR2 SVGAGI come from the germline V gene. CDR3 length: 15 amino acids. The CDR3 DNA is TGTGCCAGCAGCCCCACGCTAGCGGGAGGACGCGAGCAGTACTTC. It is translated as CASSPTLAGGREQYF.

A note on this clone: A read error may account for a junction end that differs from germline. The chain employs TRBV7-7 and TRBJ2-1, with 7 bases identical to TRBD2. In germline, CDR1 is SSHAT, CDR2 FNYEAQ (reference sequence). This CDR3 spans 15 amino acids. In nucleotides, the CDR3 is TGTGCTAGCAGCTTGGGAGGGGCAAGTAACAATGAGCAGTTCTTC. Translation gives CASSLGGASNNEQFF.

The chain uses TRBV5-1 and TRBJ2-3, with TRBD1 identical over 7 bases. CDR1 SGHRS and CDR2 YFSETQ come from the germline V gene. The CDR3 runs to 14 residues. The J segment lost 5 bases and the V segment lost 3 bases, leaving 6 bases of the junction unmatched. Here the CDR3 DNA reads TGCGCCAGCAGCTCCGCAGGGGGAGAAGATACGCAGTATTTT. It is translated as CASSSAGGEDTQYF.

The V and J genes are TRBV3-1 (or the pseudogene TRBV3-2) and TRBJ2-1; 10 bases agree with TRBD2. The ends lost 6 bases at V and 7 bases at J; junction bases unmatched: 9. CDR1 is LGHDT, CDR2 YNNKEL, per germline (reference sequence). This CDR3 has 15 amino acids. CDR3 sequence (DNA): TGTGCCAGCAGTTACCTAGCGGGAGTACAGAATGAGCAGTTCTTC. Residues: CASSYLAGVQNEQFF.

The V gene is TRBV18, the J gene TRBJ2-5; 10 bases align to TRBD2. The CDR3 totals 15 residues. Germline values: CDR1 KGHSH, CDR2 LQKENI. Unmatched junction bases numbered 3, after V lost 0 bases and J lost 5 bases. The CDR3 nucleotides read TGTGCCAGCTCACCACCAGCGGGAGGGGGTGAGACCCAGTACTTC. Its protein is CASSPPAGGGETQYF.

The chain uses TRBV30 and TRBJ2-7, with 8 bases identical to TRBD1. J lost 3 bases, V lost 2 bases, and 3 bases had no gene match. Germline-derived CDR1 and CDR2 are GTSNPN and SVGIG (reference sequence). This CDR3 is 13 amino acids long. The CDR3 here is CAWSPDRGYEQYF. CDR3 nucleotides: TGTGCCTGGAGTCCCGACAGGGGCTACGAGCAGTACTTC.

The chain has TRBV7-3 and TRBJ2-1, with TRBD2 identical over 9 bases. The ends lost 3 bases at V and 2 bases at J; junction bases unmatched: 2. This CDR3 spans 15 amino acids. Germline lookup yields CDR1 SGHTA and CDR2 FQGTGA. The chain's CDR3 is CASSLTSGTYNEQFF. CDR3 DNA: TGTGCCAGCAGCTTGACTAGCGGAACCTACAATGAGCAGTTCTTC.

The chain couples TRBV5-5 to TRBJ2-7; 7 bases fit TRBD1. Trimming cost V 5 bases and J 3 bases; bases outside gene matches: 14. Germline CDR1 reads SGHKS; CDR2 reads YYEKEE (reference sequence). The CDR3 sequence is 16 residues long. The DNA of the CDR3 is TGTGCCAGCAGTCGACAGGGTCAAAGGTTTTTCTACGAGCAGTACTTC. Amino acids: CASSRQGQRFFYEQYF.

The chain joins TRBV12-5 to TRBJ1-1; a possible D gene is TRBD1 (6 bases). Deletions cut 6 bases from V and 0 bases from J, with 8 bases between. The CDR3 length is 13 residues. Looked up from germline, CDR1 is LGHNT and CDR2 is FRNRAP. Written as DNA, the CDR3 is TGTGCTAGTGGCAACAGGGTGAACACTGAAGCTTTCTTT. It translates to CASGNRVNTEAFF.

In regard to this clone: Other DNA variants within this sample encode the same CDR3. The chain carries TRBV5-6 and TRBJ2-3; D unresolved. In germline, CDR1 is SGHDT, CDR2 YYEEEE. Trimming removed 2 bases at V and 2 bases at J, with 6 bases between. CDR3 length: 13 amino acids. This chain's CDR3 is CASSFLDTDTQYF. The DNA of the CDR3 is TGTGCCAGCAGCTTCCTAGACACAGATACGCAGTATTTT.

This clone has only one observation. This chain connects TRBV7-9 to TRBJ2-2; D unclear. Looked up from germline, CDR1 is SEHNR and CDR2 is FQNEAQ (reference sequence). Trimming left V 5 bases short and J 6 bases short, with 10 bases between. The CDR3 totals 13 residues. DNA for the CDR3: TGTGCCAGCAGCCGCGAGCTTCCCGGGGAGCTGTTTTTT. Protein sequence: CASSRELPGELFF. The full variable domain, in which reference TRBV7-9 and TRBJ2-2 provide the parts outside the CDR3, is DTGVSQNPRHKITKRGQNVTFRCDPISEHNRLYWYRQTLGQGPEFLTYFQNEAQLEKSRLLSDRFSAERPKGSFSTLEIQRTEQGDSAMYLCASSRELPGELFFGEGSRLTVL.

The rearrangement uses TRBV18 and TRBJ1-1, with D perhaps matching TRBD1 (5 bases). There are 15 residues in the CDR3. V was pared by 3 bases and J by 0 bases, with 11 bases between. CDR1 KGHSH and CDR2 LQKENI come from the germline V gene. CDR3 coding DNA: TGTGCCAGCTCACCGGAGGGACGCTTGAACACTGAAGCTTTCTTT. It encodes CASSPEGRLNTEAFF.

This clone was seen a single time. The rearrangement links TRBV7-8 to TRBJ1-5; D not resolved. V dropped 1 base and J dropped 2 bases, with 6 bases sitting between them. The germline V gene has CDR1 SGHVS and CDR2 FQNEAQ. This CDR3 comprises 14 residues. CDR3 DNA: TGTGCCAGCAGCTTAGAGGGAGGCAATCAGCCCCAGCATTTT. Translation: CASSLEGGNQPQHF.

The V call is TRBV19, the J call TRBJ1-1; maybe TRBD1 (5 bases). CDR1 and CDR2 (germline): LNHDA, SQIVND (reference sequence). The CDR3 sequence is 15 residues long. V was trimmed by 5 bases and J by 3 bases, leaving 16 bases between them. Written as DNA, the CDR3 is TGTGCCAGTAGTCAGGGAAGGAGGAGGGACACTGAAGCTTTCTTT. Translation gives CASSQGRRRDTEAFF. Full variable domain (outside the CDR3, taken from reference TRBV19 and TRBJ1-1): DGGITQSPKYLFRKEGQNVTLSCEQNLNHDAMYWYRQDPGQGLRLIYYSQIVNDFQKGDIAEGYSVSREKKESFPLTVTSAQKNPTAFYLCASSQGRRRDTEAFFGQGTRLTVV.

This clone appeared once. The sample carries other DNA sequences with the same CDR3. The chain is built from TRBV12-3 or TRBV12-4 and TRBJ1-2; no clear D. This CDR3 is 12 amino acids long. With 3 bases removed from V and 7 bases from J, the gap between germline ends came to 9 bases. The CDR3 coding sequence is TGTGCCAGCAGTTTCAGCGGCGGTGGCTACACCTTC. This gives the protein CASSFSGGGYTF.

This clone was seen once. The rearrangement uses TRBV4-1 and TRBJ2-7, with D perhaps matching TRBD2 (6 bases). This CDR3 is built from 15 residues. Deletions cut 0 bases from V and 7 bases from J, with 16 bases between. Germline V gene lookup returns CDR1 MGHRA and CDR2 YSYEKL. The CDR3 DNA is TGCGCCAGCAGCCAAGATAGCGGAGATTACGAGGAGCAGTACTTC. Its protein product is CASSQDSGDYEEQYF.

Written as DNA, the CDR3 is TGTGCCAGCAGTCCCGGGACAGGGTTGACAGATACGCAGTATTTT. Protein: CASSPGTGLTDTQYF. The rearrangement uses TRBV6-5 and TRBJ2-3, with 9 bases identical to TRBD1. Germline values: CDR1 MNHEY, CDR2 SVGAGI. With 5 bases clipped from V and 3 bases from J, the junction kept 6 bases outside the gene matches. CDR3 length: 15 amino acids.